The rows below give T cell receptor beta chains drawn from one sample of a study of blood T cells in healthy people across ages. TCRdb fed the 5' RACE reads into MiXCR, producing one record per CDR3 protein. Found here are fewer than 600,000 distinct CDR3 sequences, about 26% of them singletons; the top ten hold about 3.9%. These data are also associated with another study on T cells of mothers and their children.

Sequenced: blood. These receptors all stem from a boy aged 2 to 9 in good health. Both conserved end residues are trimmed from each CDR3. Each record gives: J gene, clone size, V gene, CDR3 protein. The size field is filled for only some rows; it gives once, few, many or a size class.

TRBJ2-3 few TRBV18 ASSPRQTSTDTQY
TRBJ2-2 - TRBV12-3/TRBV12-4 ASIPVGEGPGELF
TRBJ1-4 - TRBV2 ASSKERGLTNEKLF
TRBJ2-1 few TRBV9 ASSVASIAGSCNEQF
TRBJ1-2 - TRBV29-1 SARDTENYGYT
TRBJ2-5 - TRBV2 ASSEEQGTQY
TRBJ2-1 - TRBV20-1 SATVGRADYNEQF
TRBJ2-1 - TRBV7-9 ASSFSGANNEQF
TRBJ2-7 many TRBV18 ASSPEGPTSSYEQY
TRBJ2-4 few TRBV30 AWSVGGRAGNIQY
TRBJ2-7 - TRBV15 ATSRDWGGEQY
TRBJ1-1 - TRBV7-2 ASSPDRGYTEAF
TRBJ2-5 - TRBV28 ASSPRDFQETQY
TRBJ2-3 few TRBV2 ASSEASGTSTDTQY
TRBJ2-7 few TRBV3-1 ASSQAAGGGEQY
TRBJ1-5 - TRBV9 ASSLTGSAGQPQH
TRBJ1-2 - TRBV6-6 ASSPTRQTNYGYT
TRBJ2-1 few TRBV12-3/TRBV12-4 ASSYLSAEQF
TRBJ2-5 few TRBV9 ASSVDGTGETQY
- few TRBV5-1 ASREGGGINEQF
TRBJ2-5 - TRBV12-3/TRBV12-4 ASSLASGGKTQY
TRBJ2-1 few TRBV6-5 ASSLTGTSYNEQF
TRBJ1-1 many TRBV5-1 ASSLGQQNTEAF
TRBJ1-4 few TRBV28 ASSLGQGASEKLF
TRBJ1-1 - TRBV15 ATRSQGVSEAF
TRBJ2-4 - TRBV14 ASSHDTVRDIQY
TRBJ2-5 - TRBV6-2/TRBV6-3 ASSRRVRLAGGPYQETQY
TRBJ2-3 few TRBV20-1 SANRKSDTQY
TRBJ2-1 few TRBV25-1 ASSESGGRAYNEQF
- - TRBV3-1 ANSSETSGRIFNNEQF
TRBJ2-1 - TRBV21-1 ASSSRGGRGNYNEQF
TRBJ1-6 - TRBV9 ASSTVDGSPLH
TRBJ2-1 - TRBV10-1 ASSQARFSGRSGDNEQF
TRBJ2-1 - TRBV20-1 SGTSISYNEQF
TRBJ1-2 - TRBV4-2 ASSQGLRQGHDYGYT
TRBJ2-1 - TRBV11-2 ASSLDPFTYNEQF
TRBJ1-5 few TRBV20-1 SAMTGASQPQH
TRBJ2-1 few TRBV11-2 ASRTTGNEQF
TRBJ1-5 - TRBV12-3/TRBV12-4 ASGTDNSNQPQH
TRBJ1-5 few TRBV3-1 ASSQVRGKPQH
TRBJ2-3 - TRBV25-1 ASSERSGPDTQY
TRBJ2-7 - TRBV20-1 SAIPVGWGDEQY
TRBJ2-3 few TRBV10-3 AITPGDSTSTDTQY
TRBJ2-5 - TRBV6-2/TRBV6-3 ASAHPGVDRSIQY
- few TRBV6-1 ASSELGQNYEQY
TRBJ2-7 once TRBV24-1 ATSDSGQGAYEQY
TRBJ2-3 - TRBV15 ATSTARGSRTDTQY
TRBJ2-5 many TRBV10-2 ASSDPQETQY
TRBJ2-1 many TRBV12-3/TRBV12-4 ASSPHWNEQF
TRBJ2-1 few TRBV12-3/TRBV12-4 ASSPILAGGLTGHEQF
TRBJ2-5 - TRBV12-3/TRBV12-4 ASSLGRRASKETQY
TRBJ1-2 few TRBV6-6 ASSYGSRGGYT
TRBJ2-3 few TRBV20-1 SATGRPSTDTQY
TRBJ1-1 - TRBV29-1 SVWSLATEAF
TRBJ2-3 - TRBV25-1 ASSPHRVTDTQY
TRBJ2-6 - TRBV5-1 ASSPPGDSGANVLT
TRBJ2-3 many TRBV7-2 ASRPELADTQY
TRBJ1-2 few TRBV9 ASSVGPLGGGYT
TRBJ2-1 - TRBV2 ASSELGTRAYNEQF
TRBJ2-7 many TRBV7-2 ASSLRGYEQY